These T cell receptor beta chains were read from a single sample in a study of T cell repertoires in cytomegalovirus infection. MiXCR was run by TCRdb on the reads, yielding one entry per CDR3 protein. The sample holds 200,000 to 250,000 distinct CDR3 sequences; approximately 22% are singletons and the top ten take 15% to 20%. Sample: CD8+ T cells from PBMCs. The receptors here all came from a human donor in good health (CMV status not recorded). Some clones in this sample may be carry-over from other donors' samples. Both conserved end residues are part of each CDR3. D genes are given only for firm matches. Clone size is shown for a subset of rows, as once, few, many or a class of expanded clone.

cdr3_aa	cdr3_nt	j_call	d_call	clone_size	v_call
CASSPPSGGPGTQYF	TGCGCCAGCAGCCCGCCTAGCGGGGGGCCAGGAACCCAGTACTTC	TRBJ2-5	TRBD2	.	TRBV5-1
CSARLLGGEQFF	TGCAGTGCTAGGCTCCTTGGCGGGGAGCAGTTCTTC	TRBJ2-1	.	.	TRBV20-1
CASSPGVYNEQFF	TGCGCCAGCAGCCCGGGTGTTTACAATGAGCAGTTCTTC	TRBJ2-1	.	.	TRBV5-1
CASRLAGSTDTQYF	TGTGCCAGCAGACTAGCGGGAAGCACAGATACGCAGTATTTT	TRBJ2-3	TRBD2	.	TRBV27
CASSFRFFAGNIQYF	TGTGCCAGCAGTTTCCGGTTCTTTGCCGGAAACATTCAGTACTTC	TRBJ2-4	.	.	TRBV28
CSARDRAGWETQYF	TGCAGTGCTAGAGATCGGGCGGGATGGGAGACCCAGTACTTC	TRBJ2-5	.	.	TRBV20-1
CASSEVGGTDTQYF	TGTGCCAGCAGTGAGGTTGGGGGCACAGATACGCAGTATTTT	TRBJ2-3	.	.	TRBV12-3/TRBV12-4
CASSHLGTQGTTRDDGYTF	TGTGCCAGCAGCCACCTTGGAACACAAGGCACTACTCGGGATGATGGCTACACCTTC	TRBJ1-2	.	.	TRBV3-1
CASSSLRGGAQEQFF	TGTGCCAGCAGCTCCCTCCGCGGGGGGGCACAGGAGCAGTTCTTC	TRBJ2-1	TRBD2	many	TRBV7-7
CASGRGVADTQYF	TGTGCCAGCGGGCGGGGGGTCGCCGATACGCAGTATTTT	TRBJ2-3	TRBD2	.	TRBV7-6
CASSTGQQETQYF	TGTGCCAGCAGCACGGGACAGCAAGAGACCCAGTACTTC	TRBJ2-5	TRBD1	.	TRBV7-9
CASSWTGSEAFF	TGTGCCAGTAGTTGGACAGGTAGTGAAGCTTTCTTT	TRBJ1-1	TRBD1	.	TRBV19
CASARTSGNQETQYF	TGTGCCAGCGCCCGGACTAGCGGGAACCAAGAGACCCAGTACTTC	TRBJ2-5	TRBD2	few	TRBV2
CASRERTGRHSPLHF	TGTGCCAGCAGGGAAAGGACAGGGAGGCATTCACCCCTCCACTTT	TRBJ1-6	TRBD1	.	TRBV25-1
CASSLPGGREQYF	TGTGCCAGCAGTTTACCGGGGGGGCGGGAGCAGTACTTC	TRBJ2-7	TRBD2	few	TRBV27
CASSYIVGTGGFFEQYF	TGTGCCAGCAGTTACATCGTCGGGACAGGGGGTTTCTTCGAGCAGTACTTC	TRBJ2-7	TRBD1	many	TRBV6-2/TRBV6-3
CASSTGGNEQFF	TGTGCCAGCAGCACCGGGGGGAATGAGCAGTTCTTC	TRBJ2-1	TRBD2	many	TRBV7-9
CASSLAGGAATGELFF	TGTGCCAGCAGTTTGGCCGGAGGGGCGGCCACCGGGGAGCTGTTTTTT	TRBJ2-2	.	few	TRBV7-6
CASSLGGAGNTEAFF	TGCGCCAGCAGCTTGGGAGGGGCTGGTAACACTGAAGCTTTCTTT	TRBJ1-1	.	.	TRBV5-1
CASSPGLPGYTEAFF	TGCGCCAGCAGCCCGGGACTCCCGGGATACACTGAAGCTTTCTTT	TRBJ1-1	.	.	TRBV5-1
CASGDSYNEQFF	TGTGCCAGCGGGGACAGTTACAATGAGCAGTTCTTC	TRBJ2-1	TRBD1	many	TRBV7-8
CASSVTGYNEQFF	TGTGCCAGCAGCGTGACAGGCTACAATGAGCAGTTCTTC	TRBJ2-1	.	many	TRBV2
CASSLNNQETQYF	TGTGCCAGCAGTTTAAACAACCAAGAGACCCAGTACTTC	TRBJ2-5	.	few	TRBV28
CASSDMTGSATNEKLFF	TGTGCCAGCAGTGATATGACAGGGAGTGCAACTAATGAAAAACTGTTTTTT	TRBJ1-4	TRBD1	.	TRBV25-1
CASSPRTHRVGNTIYF	TGTGCCAGCAGCCCCCGAACCCATAGGGTGGGGAACACCATATATTTT	TRBJ1-3	.	.	TRBV7-9
CSARGQGSGYGYTF	TGCAGTGCTAGAGGTCAGGGAAGTGGCTATGGCTACACCTTC	TRBJ1-2	.	few	TRBV20-1
CASSSRSLDRSGNTIYF	TGCGCCAGCAGCTCCCGTTCGTTAGACCGCTCTGGAAACACCATATATTTT	TRBJ1-3	.	.	TRBV5-1